The clone carrying this T cell receptor beta chain has at least ten counts. This sample was included in a study of T cells after yellow fever vaccination. TCRdb independently ran MiXCR on the 5' RACE reads; one entry per CDR3 protein. The sample carries roughly 160,000 distinct CDR3 sequences, around 7.3% recorded once. Germline V gene data show CDR1 as KGHSH and CDR2 as LQKENI. This CDR3 region has 16 residues. V was clipped by 4 bases and J by 0 bases, with 12 bases between them. The sequences come from CD4+ T cells sorted from PBMCs, collected less than 6 days after the first yellow fever vaccination. The rearrangement joins TRBV18 to TRBJ2-2; D unresolved. The clonotype was recovered from a man between 18 and 29 years old who received the YFV17D yellow fever vaccine. The CDR3 region is CASSQFLASNTGELFF. The DNA of the CDR3 is TGTGCCAGCTCACAATTTCTTGCATCGAACACCGGGGAGCTGTTTTTT. Combining the CDR3 with reference TRBV18 and TRBJ2-2 gives the whole variable domain NAGVMQNPRHLVRRRGQEARLRCSPMKGHSHVYWYRQLPEEGLKFMVYLQKENIIDESGMPKERFSAEFPKEGPSILRIQQVVRGDSAAYFCASSQFLASNTGELFFGEGSRLTVL.